This TCR beta chain was recovered during a study of OX40 agonist ivuxolimab in advanced cancers. The CDR3 is made up of 16 amino acids. The junction had 7 bases not matched to a gene; V was cut back by 4 bases and J by 1 base. CDR1 and CDR2 (germline): SGHTS, YDEGEE. Study results and limitations: Low normalized T-cell clonal expansion also characterized some of the nonresponders.

As regards this clone: No antigen is known for it.

Assay: immunoSEQ multiplex PCR; the TCRdb copy retains only in-frame clones and omits some. In the table there are approximately 58,000 clones, 70% to 85% of which are singletons. The chain has TRBV5-8 and TRBJ2-1, with 8 bases that match TRBD2. The clonotype comes from an adult with an advanced solid tumor such as melanoma, head and neck, liver or kidney cancer. Sequenced here: CD4+ or CD8+ T cells sorted from blood, sampled in a trial of the OX40 agonist ivuxolimab. The CDR3 reads CASSAQGLGSYNEQFF. The CDR3 DNA reads as TGTGCCAGCAGCGCCCAGGGACTAGGTTCCTACAATGAGCAGTTCTTC. The whole variable domain, filled in from reference TRBV5-8 and TRBJ2-1, reads EAGVTQSPTHLIKTRGQQATLRCSPISGHTSVYWYQQALGLGLQFLLWYDEGEERNRGNFPPRFSGRQFPNYSSELNVNALELEDSALYLCASSAQGLGSYNEQFFGPGTRLTVL.